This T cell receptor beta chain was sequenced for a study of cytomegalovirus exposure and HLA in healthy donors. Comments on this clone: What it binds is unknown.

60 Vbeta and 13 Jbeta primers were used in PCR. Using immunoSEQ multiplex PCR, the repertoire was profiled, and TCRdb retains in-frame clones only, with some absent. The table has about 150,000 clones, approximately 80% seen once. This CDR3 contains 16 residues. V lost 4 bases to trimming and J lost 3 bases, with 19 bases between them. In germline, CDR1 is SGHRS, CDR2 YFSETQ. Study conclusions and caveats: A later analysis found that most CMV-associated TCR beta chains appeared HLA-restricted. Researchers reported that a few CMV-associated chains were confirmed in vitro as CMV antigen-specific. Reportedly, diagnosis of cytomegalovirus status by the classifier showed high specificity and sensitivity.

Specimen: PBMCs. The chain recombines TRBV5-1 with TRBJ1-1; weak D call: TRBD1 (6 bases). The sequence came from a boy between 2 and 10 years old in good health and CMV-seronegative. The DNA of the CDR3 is TGCGCCAGCAGCCCCCGACAGGATGAGAGGGACACTGAAGCTTTCTTT. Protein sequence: CASSPRQDERDTEAFF.